The TCR beta chain under discussion was sequenced for a study of blood T cells in healthy people across ages. Through a sample-barcoded 5' primer and a J-beta primer mix, a second PCR was run for roughly 7 to 12 cycles. A single record per CDR3 protein comes from TCRdb applying MiXCR to the 5' RACE reads. The sample records more than 900,000 distinct CDR3 sequences, almost 30% being singletons. CDR3 length equals 15 residues. In germline, CDR1 is SGDLS, CDR2 YYNGEE. Concerning this clonotype itself: Relative to the germline gene, one junction end is altered; a read error may explain this.

This sample was also put to use in a study of T cells of mothers and their children.

Sequencing was done on a sample of blood. This receptor was taken from a woman aged 40-49 years in good health. The rearrangement joins TRBV9 to TRBJ2-5, with 10 bases matching TRBD2. The CDR3 coding sequence is TGTGTCAGCAGCGCCCTAGCGGGGGTAGGAGAGACCCAGTACTTC. Its translation is CVSSALAGVGETQYF.